The 18 T cell receptor beta chains given below trace back to one sample, sequenced in a study of blood T cells in healthy people across ages. Primers used in a second PCR of about 7 to 12 cycles were a sample-barcoded 5' primer and a J-beta primer mix. TCRdb reprocessed the 5' RACE reads via MiXCR and lists one record per CDR3 protein. Here the sample spans 1.5 million to 1.8 million distinct CDR3 sequences, approximately 43% being singletons. The specimen was blood. The source is a woman under 30 in good health.

J is TRBJ2-1 and V is TRBV29-1; 7 positions match TRBD1. V gave up 7 bases and J gave up 0 bases; unmatched junction bases: 9. Germline V gives CDR1 SQVTM, CDR2 ANQGSEA. CDR3 size: 15 residues. The DNA for the CDR3 is TGCAGCGCCCTGGGACAGTTGAGCTCCTACAATGAGCAGTTCTTC. Protein: CSALGQLSSYNEQFF.

The chain uses TRBV20-1 and TRBJ2-7, with 9 positions matching TRBD2. This CDR3 has 13 amino acids. The germline gives CDR1 DFQATT, CDR2 SNEGSKA (reference sequence). Germline trimming cut 6 bases from V and 6 bases from J; bases unmatched to any gene: 9. CDR3 bases: TGCAGTGCCGCGACTGGCGGGAGGGGCGAGCAGTACTTC. It codes for CSAATGGRGEQYF.

This clonotype was seen more than once but under ten times. The chain recombines TRBV28 with TRBJ1-5, with TRBD1 matching over 8 bases. Per germline, CDR1 MDHEN and CDR2 SYDVKM. Trimming at V came to 1 base and at J to 3 bases, leaving 2 bases not matched to a gene. CDR3 length equals 15 residues. The CDR3 sequence: CASSLLDRDNQPQHF. The CDR3 coding sequence is TGTGCCAGCAGTTTATTGGACAGGGACAATCAGCCCCAGCATTTT.

This clonotype was counted many times. The rearrangement uses TRBV20-1 and TRBJ1-1, with 9 bases lining up with TRBD1. CDR1 is DFQATT, CDR2 SNEGSKA, per germline (reference sequence). V gave up 3 bases and J gave up 8 bases; unmatched junction bases: 10. This CDR3 has 14 residues. This chain's CDR3 is CSASPRSDRGEAFF. CDR3 coding DNA: TGCAGTGCTAGCCCCCGATCCGACAGGGGGGAAGCTTTCTTT.

Comment on this clonotype: This may be a read error: a much more frequent sequence differs by one nucleotide. The chain is built from TRBV6-2 or TRBV6-3 and TRBJ2-7; 10 bases are shared with TRBD2. Germline CDR1 and CDR2: MNHEY and SVGEGT. J lost 1 base, V lost 8 bases, and 5 bases had no gene match. There are 14 residues in the CDR3. The CDR3 nucleotides are TGTGCCAGCGGCCGACTAGCGGGTTCCTACGAGCAGTACTTC. Protein product: CASGRLAGSYEQYF.

The V and J genes are TRBV6-1 and TRBJ1-2, with D possibly being TRBD1 (6 bases). Germline assignment: CDR1 MNHNS and CDR2 SASEGT. The ends were cut back, 7 bases at V and 0 bases at J, with 27 bases in the middle. The CDR3 is made up of 19 amino acids. The CDR3: CASTKRGAMKWTANYGYTF. The CDR3 nucleotides read TGTGCCAGCACCAAAAGGGGGGCCATGAAATGGACGGCTAACTATGGCTACACCTTC.

This clonotype showed up just a few times. The chain joins TRBV13 to TRBJ1-2; no definite D call. The V and J ends lost 6 bases and 2 bases respectively, with 7 bases between them. This CDR3 spans 12 amino acids. The V gene's germline CDR1 is PRHDT and CDR2 FYEKMQ (reference sequence). The CDR3 spells CASRLSNYGYTF. Written as DNA, the CDR3 is TGTGCCAGCAGACTTTCCAACTATGGCTACACCTTC.

V and J are TRBV12-3 or TRBV12-4 and TRBJ2-5; 11 bases are shared with TRBD1. The tail of the sequence fits TRBJ2-7 better, so the J call may be wrong. The CDR3 has 15 residues. The CDR3 reads CASSPRGQGVGEQYF. The CDR3 DNA reads TGTGCCAGCAGTCCCCGGGGACAGGGGGTTGGCGAGCAGTACTTC.

This clonotype was seen a few times. V and J are TRBV5-1 and TRBJ2-7; D remains ambiguous. The CDR3 extends over 14 amino acids. V shed 7 bases and J shed 1 base, with 15 bases lying between them. Germline V gene data show CDR1 as SGHRS and CDR2 as YFSETQ. The CDR3 region is CASGSVVGSYEQYF. The CDR3 DNA follows: TGCGCCAGCGGCTCGGTGGTAGGGTCCTACGAGCAGTACTTC.

This clonotype was counted a few times. This chain joins TRBV5-1 and TRBJ2-1; 9 bases are shared with TRBD2. This CDR3 contains 19 residues. Germline V gives CDR1 SGHRS, CDR2 YFSETQ. V was pared by 1 base and J by 0 bases, with 11 bases of the junction left unmatched. The DNA for the CDR3 is TGCGCCAGCAGCTTGCCTCAGCGGGAGGATAGGAGCTCCTACAATGAGCAGTTCTTC. It is translated as CASSLPQREDRSSYNEQFF.

The rearrangement joins TRBV30 to TRBJ2-1; 7 bases are a match to TRBD2. Germline V gives CDR1 GTSNPN, CDR2 SVGIG (reference sequence). V shed 4 bases, J shed 1 base, and the junction held 16 bases outside the gene matches. The CDR3 covers 18 residues. CDR3 bases: TGTGCCTGGACTCCTGGGGCGGGGGATTTAAAATCCTACAATGAGCAGTTCTTC. This translates into CAWTPGAGDLKSYNEQFF.

The CDR3 DNA reads as TGCAGTCGAATCGGGCGGGGGGACTCCTACAATGAGCAGTTCTTC. It translates to CSRIGRGDSYNEQFF. V usage is TRBV20-1 and J usage is TRBJ2-1; 8 bases map to TRBD2. CDR1 and CDR2 from the germline V gene are DFQATT and SNEGSKA (reference sequence). The ends lost 8 bases at V and 0 bases at J; junction bases unmatched: 9. The CDR3 runs to 15 residues.

This clonotype was seen many times. The chain has TRBV29-1 and TRBJ2-1; D unclear. Per germline, CDR1 SQVTM and CDR2 ANQGSEA. The ends were cut back, 4 bases at V and 3 bases at J, with 10 bases in the middle. This CDR3 has 13 residues. The CDR3 sequence is CSVAGVHYNEQFF. In DNA, the CDR3 is TGCAGCGTTGCTGGGGTCCACTACAATGAGCAGTTCTTC.

This clonotype occurred a few times. This chain joins TRBV24-1 and TRBJ2-3, with D possibly being TRBD2 (5 bases). This CDR3 comprises 17 residues. V was shortened by 3 bases and J by 10 bases, with 25 bases between the two germline ends. CDR1 and CDR2 from the germline V gene are KGHDR and SFDVKD. CDR3 region: CATSDRSLSADLRAQYF. DNA for the CDR3: TGTGCCACCAGTGATCGTAGTTTGTCAGCGGACCTGAGAGCGCAGTATTTT.

This clonotype was recorded a few times. The rearrangement links TRBV4-2 to TRBJ2-1, with D unresolved. Germline assignment: CDR1 LGHNA and CDR2 YNFKEQ. The CDR3 runs 14 residues. V dropped 0 bases and J dropped 6 bases, with 9 bases sitting between them. The CDR3 DNA follows: TGTGCCAGCAGCCAAGACACCACCCTCAATGAGCAGTTCTTC. Amino acids: CASSQDTTLNEQFF.

Comments on this clonotype: Germline is not matched at one junction end, which may reflect a read error. The chain joins TRBV7-2 to TRBJ1-2, with D possibly TRBD1 on 5 matching bases. The CDR3 sequence is 16 residues long. The germline CDR1 and CDR2 sequences are SGHTA and FQGNSA. The CDR3 is CASGLAPEGPPRGYTF. The DNA of the CDR3 is TGTGCCAGCGGCTTAGCGCCTGAGGGGCCTCCGCGTGGCTACACCTTC.

The chain links TRBV6-6 to TRBJ1-1; a weak D match, TRBD1 (5 bases). The CDR3 spans 13 residues. The germline CDR1 and CDR2 sequences are MNHNY and SVGAGI (reference sequence). Trimming removed 6 bases at V and 1 base at J, with 9 bases between. The CDR3 sequence is CASRQQENTEAFF. CDR3 DNA sequence: TGTGCCAGCAGACAACAGGAGAACACTGAAGCTTTCTTT.

This rearrangement joins TRBV28 to TRBJ2-4, with TRBD2 as a possible D gene (6 bases). The CDR3 sequence is 14 residues long. Per germline, CDR1 MDHEN and CDR2 SYDVKM. V was pared by 5 bases and J by 9 bases, with 17 bases between. CDR3 sequence: CASSPPGGSIIQYF. The CDR3 nucleotides read TGTGCCAGCAGTCCCCCTGGAGGGAGCATCATTCAGTACTTC.